Following are 21 T cell receptor beta chains from one sample sequenced in a study of beta chain features in type 1 diabetes. Study-wide findings and caveats: All four CD4+ subsets of Type 1 diabetes patients contained TCRB CDR3s that were moderately but significantly shorter.

Every bit of the isolated RNA underwent reverse transcription, so sequencing read expressed TCRB transcripts. Using immunoSEQ multiplex PCR, the repertoire was profiled, and TCRdb retains in-frame clones only, with some absent. The sample has about 160,000 clones, around 8.6% seen once. These TCRs' antigens remain unknown. Sequencing was done on a sample of central memory CD4+ T cells from blood. Receptors were obtained from a young woman with type 1 diabetes.

This chain links TRBV7-2 with TRBJ1-1; tentative D call: TRBD1 (5 bases). The germline gives CDR1 SGHTA, CDR2 FQGNSA. CDR3 length: 15 residues. The V end lost 1 base, the J end lost 4 bases, and 13 bases lay between the germline ends. CDR3 DNA sequence: TGTGCCAGCAGCTTAGATCGCCAGGGTGGCACTGAAGCTTTCTTT. This translates into CASSLDRQGGTEAFF.

This clone was found a few times. This chain connects TRBV7-9 to TRBJ1-6, with 9 bases that match TRBD1. The length of the CDR3 is 14 residues. Germline CDR1 and CDR2: SEHNR and FQNEAQ (reference sequence). The trim removed 4 bases at V and 6 bases at J, leaving 1 base unmatched. The CDR3 DNA follows: TGTGCCAGCAGCTCACAGGGGGCTAATTCACCCCTCCACTTT. Its protein product is CASSSQGANSPLHF. Combining the CDR3 with reference TRBV7-9 and TRBJ1-6 gives the whole variable domain DTGVSQNPRHKITKRGQNVTFRCDPISEHNRLYWYRQTLGQGPEFLTYFQNEAQLEKSRLLSDRFSAERPKGSFSTLEIQRTEQGDSAMYLCASSSQGANSPLHFGNGTRLTVT.

This rearrangement joins TRBV29-1 to TRBJ2-3; D is possibly TRBD1 (5 bases). The V and J ends lost 4 bases and 2 bases respectively, with 16 bases between them. This CDR3 has 15 amino acids. Germline CDR1 SQVTM, CDR2 ANQGSEA. Here the CDR3 DNA reads TGCAGCGTTGGACAGAATCCAAATCCCACAGATACGCAGTATTTT. Translating gives CSVGQNPNPTDTQYF.

This clone came up a few times. This chain joins TRBV7-3 and TRBJ2-7; possibly TRBD1 for D (5 bases). CDR3 length equals 11 residues. The germline V gene encodes CDR1 SGHTA and CDR2 FQGTGA. V was cut by 7 bases and J by 12 bases, with 16 bases left in between. The CDR3 bases are TGTGCCAGCACCAATTCAGGGTTACCGTACTTC. This encodes CASTNSGLPYF.

This chain connects TRBV30 to TRBJ2-2; D may be TRBD1 (5 bases). The germline gives CDR1 GTSNPN, CDR2 SVGIG (reference sequence). The V gene lost 6 bases and the J gene lost 0 bases, with 11 bases spanning the gap. CDR3 length: 14 amino acids. In DNA form, the CDR3 reads TGTGCCTGCTCCAGGGCTTCGAACACCGGGGAGCTGTTTTTT. Translation: CACSRASNTGELFF.

This clone was detected a few times. This sequence joins TRBV27 and TRBJ2-1, with TRBD1 matching over 8 bases. Looked up from germline, CDR1 is MNHEY and CDR2 is SMNVEV (reference sequence). The CDR3 has 15 amino acids. V lost 5 bases and J lost 10; bases outside the gene matches: 13. The CDR3 nucleotides read TGTGCCAGCAGTATAGGACAGGGATGGCCGGTAGAGCAGTTCTTC. Translation gives CASSIGQGWPVEQFF.

This clone was detected ten times or more. V and J are TRBV7-9 and TRBJ1-2, with D perhaps matching TRBD1 (6 bases). Trimming left V 1 base short and J 8 bases short, with 8 bases between. The CDR3 totals 12 residues. Germline assignment: CDR1 SEHNR and CDR2 FQNEAQ (reference sequence). The CDR3 is CASSLEQGGYTF. The CDR3 coding sequence is TGTGCCAGCAGCTTAGAACAGGGCGGCTACACCTTC. Using reference TRBV7-9 and TRBJ1-2 for the parts outside the CDR3, the full variable domain is DTGVSQNPRHKITKRGQNVTFRCDPISEHNRLYWYRQTLGQGPEFLTYFQNEAQLEKSRLLSDRFSAERPKGSFSTLEIQRTEQGDSAMYLCASSLEQGGYTFGSGTRLTVV.

J is TRBJ2-3 and V is TRBV6-1, with D hard to call. V lost 3 bases and J lost 1, with 5 bases in between. The germline CDR1 and CDR2 sequences are MNHNS and SASEGT. This CDR3 contains 13 residues. The CDR3, as DNA: TGTGCCAGCAGTGAGCAGGGCACAGATACGCAGTATTTT. Residues: CASSEQGTDTQYF.

The chain links TRBV18 to TRBJ2-6, with TRBD1 identical over 11 bases. CDR3 length equals 18 residues. The junction had 6 bases not matched to a gene; V was cut back by 3 bases and J by 2 bases. Germline V gene data show CDR1 as KGHSH and CDR2 as LQKENI. The CDR3 region has the DNA TGTGCCAGCTCACCCCCGGGACAGGGGGTGCCTGGGGCCAACGTCCTGACTTTC. Residues: CASSPPGQGVPGANVLTF. The full variable domain, its missing parts supplied by reference TRBV18 and TRBJ2-6, is NAGVMQNPRHLVRRRGQEARLRCSPMKGHSHVYWYRQLPEEGLKFMVYLQKENIIDESGMPKERFSAEFPKEGPSILRIQQVVRGDSAAYFCASSPPGQGVPGANVLTFGAGSRLTVL.

The CDR3 loop is CASSPPHGTGKGEQYF. Here the CDR3 DNA reads TGTGCCAGCAGCCCCCCGCACGGGACAGGGAAGGGCGAGCAGTACTTC. V gene TRBV9 combines with J gene TRBJ2-7, with 9 bases identical to TRBD1. V shed 4 bases, J shed 6 bases, and the junction held 14 bases outside the gene matches. There are 16 residues in the CDR3. Germline CDR1 reads SGDLS; CDR2 reads YYNGEE.

The chain joins TRBV29-1 to TRBJ1-2; 10 bases align to TRBD1. V shed 4 bases and J 5 bases; nucleotides not matched to a gene: 7. Looked up from germline, CDR1 is SQVTM and CDR2 is ANQGSEA. The CDR3 contains 14 residues. The CDR3 region has the DNA TGCAGCGTTGGAACCGGGACAGGGGTATATGGCTACACCTTC. Encoded protein: CSVGTGTGVYGYTF.

The CDR3 sequence is CAISDHGNSDYGYTF. The CDR3 DNA follows: TGTGCCATCAGTGACCACGGGAATTCGGACTATGGCTACACCTTC. V gene TRBV10-3 combines with J gene TRBJ1-2; unclear D gene. CDR1 and CDR2 from the germline V gene are ENHRY and SYGVKD. Deletions cut 3 bases from V and 3 bases from J, with 14 bases between. The CDR3 spans 15 residues.

This clone was seen once. CDR3 sequence: CAIRDPGPQGSYEQYF. DNA of the CDR3: TGTGCCATCAGAGACCCAGGGCCTCAGGGCTCCTACGAGCAGTACTTC. V and J are TRBV10-3 and TRBJ2-7; D possibly corresponds to TRBD1 (5 bases). The CDR3 covers 16 residues. CDR1 and CDR2 (germline): ENHRY, SYGVKD. V lost 6 bases and J lost 0, with 18 bases in between.

Concerning this clone: Other DNA sequences in the sample encode the same CDR3. This chain uses TRBV28 with TRBJ2-7; 7 nucleotides align to TRBD1. CDR1 is MDHEN and CDR2 is SYDVKM in the germline V gene. The CDR3 length is 12 residues. After removal of 6 bases from V and 3 bases from J, the junction contained 2 bases not matched to a gene. CDR3 region: CASRTGDYEQYF. In nucleotides, the CDR3 is TGTGCCAGCAGAACAGGGGACTACGAGCAGTACTTC.

This clone was observed a handful of times. The chain has TRBV5-4 and TRBJ2-7, with 8 nucleotides matching TRBD2. The germline V gene has CDR1 SGHNT and CDR2 YYREEE (reference sequence). This CDR3 is built from 12 residues. V trimming: 4 bases; J trimming: 3 bases; junction bases outside the gene matches: 0. The CDR3 protein is CASSREGYEQYF. In DNA, the CDR3 is TGTGCCAGCAGCCGGGAGGGCTACGAGCAGTACTTC.

The chain links TRBV7-2 to TRBJ2-2, with unresolved D. In germline, CDR1 is SGHTA, CDR2 FQGNSA. The CDR3 loop spans 12 amino acids. V was trimmed by 5 bases and J by 3 bases, leaving 4 bases between them. This CDR3 reads CASSPDTGELFF. For the CDR3, the DNA is TGTGCCAGCAGCCCAGACACCGGGGAGCTGTTTTTT.

V usage is TRBV7-2 and J usage is TRBJ2-3; TRBD1 might be the D (6 bases). This CDR3 spans 14 amino acids. Looked up from germline, CDR1 is SGHTA and CDR2 is FQGNSA. V was shortened by 5 bases and J by 8 bases, with 17 bases between the two germline ends. The CDR3 DNA follows: TGTGCCAGCAGCCCGGGTCACGCACAGGGTACGCAGTATTTT. It encodes CASSPGHAQGTQYF.

The chain combines TRBV19 with TRBJ2-3, with TRBD1 identical over 9 bases. Germline CDR1 and CDR2: LNHDA and SQIVND (reference sequence). The length of the CDR3 is 15 residues. V dropped 11 bases and J dropped 4; count of bases not matched to a gene: 13. The CDR3 here is CAAESGTGFPDTQYF. The CDR3 DNA reads TGTGCCGCAGAGTCCGGGACAGGGTTTCCAGATACGCAGTATTTT.

This clone was picked up many times. The CDR3 DNA reads TGTGCCTGGACAGGGAACGGGGCCAACGTCCTGACTTTC. Residues: CAWTGNGANVLTF. The gene calls are TRBV30 and TRBJ2-6, with D possibly being TRBD1 (5 bases). CDR1 and CDR2 (germline): GTSNPN, SVGIG (reference sequence). The CDR3 spans 13 residues. The V end lost 4 bases, the J end lost 4 bases, and 8 bases lay between the germline ends.

This clone was recorded a few times. The chain carries TRBV25-1 and TRBJ2-7; D is ambiguous. The CDR3 spans 13 residues. V gave up 6 bases and J gave up 2 bases, with 11 bases separating them. CDR1 MGHDK and CDR2 SYGVNS come from the germline V gene. This CDR3 reads CASRSTVTYEQYF. CDR3 DNA: TGTGCCAGCAGATCGACTGTAACCTACGAGCAGTACTTC.

This clone has just a few counts. V gene TRBV7-9 combines with J gene TRBJ1-1, with 12 bases identical to TRBD1. J was trimmed by 7 bases and V by 0 bases; bases with no gene match: 3. The CDR3 consists of 15 residues. Looked up from germline, CDR1 is SEHNR and CDR2 is FQNEAQ (reference sequence). The CDR3 DNA follows: TGTGCCAGCAGCTTAGCGGGACAGGGGGCTTATGAAGCTTTCTTT. Protein sequence: CASSLAGQGAYEAFF.